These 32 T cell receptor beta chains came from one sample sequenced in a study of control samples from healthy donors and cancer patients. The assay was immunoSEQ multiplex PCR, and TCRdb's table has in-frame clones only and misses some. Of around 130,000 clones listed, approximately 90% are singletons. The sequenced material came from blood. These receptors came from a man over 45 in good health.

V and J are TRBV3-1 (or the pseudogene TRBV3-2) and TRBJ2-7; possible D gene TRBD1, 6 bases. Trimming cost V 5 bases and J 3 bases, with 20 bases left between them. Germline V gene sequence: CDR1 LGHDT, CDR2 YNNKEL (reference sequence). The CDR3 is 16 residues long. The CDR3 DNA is TGTGCCAGCAGCTCTGCGACAGGAGGCGCCTTCTACGAGCAGTACTTC. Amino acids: CASSSATGGAFYEQYF.

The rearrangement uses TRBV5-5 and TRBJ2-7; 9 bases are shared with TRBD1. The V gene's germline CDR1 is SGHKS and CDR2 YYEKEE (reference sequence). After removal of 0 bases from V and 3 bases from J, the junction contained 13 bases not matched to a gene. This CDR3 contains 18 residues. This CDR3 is CASSLARQVGQGVYEQYF. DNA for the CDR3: TGTGCCAGCAGCTTGGCCCGGCAGGTGGGACAGGGTGTCTACGAGCAGTACTTC.

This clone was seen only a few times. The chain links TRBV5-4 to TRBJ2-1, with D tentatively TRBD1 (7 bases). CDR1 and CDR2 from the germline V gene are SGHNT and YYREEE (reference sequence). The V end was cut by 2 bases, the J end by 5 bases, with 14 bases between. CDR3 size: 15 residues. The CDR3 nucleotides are TGTGCCAGCAGCTTTTCCAGGGGGGCTCACAATGAGCAGTTCTTC. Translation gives CASSFSRGAHNEQFF.

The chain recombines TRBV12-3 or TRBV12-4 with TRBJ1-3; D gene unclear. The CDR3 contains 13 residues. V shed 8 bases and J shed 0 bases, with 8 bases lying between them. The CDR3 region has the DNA TGTGCCAGCTGCAGGATCTCTGGAAACACCATATATTTT. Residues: CASCRISGNTIYF.

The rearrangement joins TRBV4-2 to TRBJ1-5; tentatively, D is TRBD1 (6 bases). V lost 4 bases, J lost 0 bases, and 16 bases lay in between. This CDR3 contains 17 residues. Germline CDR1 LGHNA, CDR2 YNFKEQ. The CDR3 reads CASSPTAGVNSNQPQHF. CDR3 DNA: TGTGCCAGCAGCCCTACGGCAGGGGTAAATAGCAATCAGCCCCAGCATTTT.

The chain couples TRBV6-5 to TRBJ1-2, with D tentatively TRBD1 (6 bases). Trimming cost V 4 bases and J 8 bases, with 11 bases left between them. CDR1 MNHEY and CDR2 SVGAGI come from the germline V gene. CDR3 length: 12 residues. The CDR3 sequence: CASSSGEGGYTF. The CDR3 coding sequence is TGTGCCAGCAGTTCAGGGGAAGGAGGCTACACCTTC.

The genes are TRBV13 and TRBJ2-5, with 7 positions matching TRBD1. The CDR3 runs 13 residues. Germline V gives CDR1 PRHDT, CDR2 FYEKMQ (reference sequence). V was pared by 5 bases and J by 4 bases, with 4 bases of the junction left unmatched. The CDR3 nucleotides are TGTGCCAGCAGCCCCGACAGGGCAGAGACCCAGTACTTC. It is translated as CASSPDRAETQYF.

This chain's CDR3 is CASSEFHGSFSEAFF. Written as DNA, the CDR3 is TGTGCCAGCAGTGAATTTCATGGCAGCTTCTCTGAAGCTTTCTTT. The chain carries TRBV6-1 and TRBJ1-1; D call uncertain. Germline values: CDR1 MNHNS, CDR2 SASEGT. The length of the CDR3 is 15 residues. V dropped 2 bases and J dropped 6 bases, with 16 bases sitting between them.

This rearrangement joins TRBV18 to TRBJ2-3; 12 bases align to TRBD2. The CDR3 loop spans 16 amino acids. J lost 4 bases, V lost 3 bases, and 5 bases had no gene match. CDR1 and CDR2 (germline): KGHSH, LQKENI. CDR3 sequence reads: CASSPTSGGRSDTQYF. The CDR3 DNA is TGTGCCAGCTCACCTACTAGCGGGGGGCGTTCAGATACGCAGTATTTT.

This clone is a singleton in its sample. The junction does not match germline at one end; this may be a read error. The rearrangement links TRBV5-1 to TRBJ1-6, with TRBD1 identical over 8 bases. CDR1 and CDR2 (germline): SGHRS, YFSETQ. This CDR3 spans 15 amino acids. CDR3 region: CASSRDRSSNSPLHF. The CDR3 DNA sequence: TGCGCCAGCAGCCGGGACAGGTCCTCAAATTCGCCCCTCCACTTT.

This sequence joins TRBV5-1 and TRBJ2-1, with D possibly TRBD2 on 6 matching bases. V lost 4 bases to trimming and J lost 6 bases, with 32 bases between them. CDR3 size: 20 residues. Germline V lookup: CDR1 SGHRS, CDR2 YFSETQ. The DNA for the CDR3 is TGCGCCAGCAGCGACCCCTCGGGAGCGCTGGGGGGAATCTACTTCAATGAGCAGTTCTTC. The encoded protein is CASSDPSGALGGIYFNEQFF.

Here the CDR3 reads CASSLGNTNTGELFF. For the CDR3, the DNA is TGTGCCAGCAGCTTGGGCAATACGAACACCGGGGAGCTGTTTTTT. The rearrangement uses TRBV7-9 and TRBJ2-2; no firm D call. The germline V gene encodes CDR1 SEHNR and CDR2 FQNEAQ (reference sequence). V was clipped by 3 bases and J by 0 bases, with 8 bases between them. This CDR3 region has 15 residues.

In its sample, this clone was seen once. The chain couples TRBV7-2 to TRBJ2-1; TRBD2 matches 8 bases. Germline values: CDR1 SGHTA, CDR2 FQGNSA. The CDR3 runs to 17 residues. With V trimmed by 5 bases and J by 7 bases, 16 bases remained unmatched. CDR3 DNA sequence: TGTGCCAGCAGCCTACCCCCACAACGGGGGGGCCTGAATGAGCAGTTCTTC. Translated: CASSLPPQRGGLNEQFF.

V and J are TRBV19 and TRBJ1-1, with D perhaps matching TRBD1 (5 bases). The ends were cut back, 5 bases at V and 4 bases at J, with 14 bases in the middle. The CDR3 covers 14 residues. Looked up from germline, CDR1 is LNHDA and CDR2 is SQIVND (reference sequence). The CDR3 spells CASSHQGGGTEAFF. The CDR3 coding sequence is TGTGCCAGTAGTCACCAGGGTGGGGGCACTGAAGCTTTCTTT.

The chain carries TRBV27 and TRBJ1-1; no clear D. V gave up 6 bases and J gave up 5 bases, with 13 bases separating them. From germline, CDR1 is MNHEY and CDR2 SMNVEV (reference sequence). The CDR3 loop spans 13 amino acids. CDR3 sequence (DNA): TGTGCCAGCAGCTTTCTCCGGAGGACTGAAGCTTTCTTT. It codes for CASSFLRRTEAFF.

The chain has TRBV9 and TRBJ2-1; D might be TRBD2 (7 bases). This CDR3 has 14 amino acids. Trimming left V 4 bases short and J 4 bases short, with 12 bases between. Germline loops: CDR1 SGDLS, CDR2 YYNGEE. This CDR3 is CASSRRGGYNEQFF. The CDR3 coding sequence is TGTGCCAGCAGCCGGAGGGGGGGGTACAATGAGCAGTTCTTC.

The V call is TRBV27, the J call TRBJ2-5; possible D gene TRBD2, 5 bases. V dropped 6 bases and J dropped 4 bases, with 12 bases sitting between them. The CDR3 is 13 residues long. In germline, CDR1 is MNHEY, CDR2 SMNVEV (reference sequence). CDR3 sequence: CASSPMRVETQYF. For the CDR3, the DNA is TGTGCCAGCAGCCCAATGCGGGTAGAGACCCAGTACTTC.

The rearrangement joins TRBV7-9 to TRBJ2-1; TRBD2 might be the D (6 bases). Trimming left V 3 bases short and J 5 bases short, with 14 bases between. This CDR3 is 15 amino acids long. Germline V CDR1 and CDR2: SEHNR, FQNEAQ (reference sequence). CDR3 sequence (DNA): TGTGCCAGCAGCTTCCCTAGGGAGGTAGACAATGAGCAGTTCTTC. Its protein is CASSFPREVDNEQFF.

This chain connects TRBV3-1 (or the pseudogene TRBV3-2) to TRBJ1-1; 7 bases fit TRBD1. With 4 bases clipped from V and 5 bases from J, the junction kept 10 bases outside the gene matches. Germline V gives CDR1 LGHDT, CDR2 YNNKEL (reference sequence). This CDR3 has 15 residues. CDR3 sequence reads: CASSPFRQGRTEAFF. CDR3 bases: TGTGCCAGCAGCCCATTTCGACAGGGACGAACTGAAGCTTTCTTT.

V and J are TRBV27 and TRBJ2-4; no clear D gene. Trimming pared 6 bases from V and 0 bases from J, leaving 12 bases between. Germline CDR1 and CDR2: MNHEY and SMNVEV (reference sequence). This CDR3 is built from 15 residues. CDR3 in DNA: TGTGCCAGCAGCCGTAATATGGTAGCCAAAAACATTCAGTACTTC. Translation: CASSRNMVAKNIQYF.

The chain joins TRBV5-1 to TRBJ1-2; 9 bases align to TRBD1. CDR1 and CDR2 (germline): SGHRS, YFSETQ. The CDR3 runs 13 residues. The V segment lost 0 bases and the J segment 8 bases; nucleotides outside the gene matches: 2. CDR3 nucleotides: TGCGCCAGCAGCTTGGGGACAGGGGTCGGCTACACCTTC. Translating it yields CASSLGTGVGYTF.

The CDR3 loop is CASSVAQSSYNSPLHF. The DNA for the CDR3 is TGTGCCAGCAGCGTAGCACAGAGCTCCTATAATTCACCCCTCCACTTT. The genes are TRBV9 and TRBJ1-6; D gene uncertain. V lost 0 bases and J lost 0, with 7 bases in between. This CDR3 has 16 amino acids. Germline values: CDR1 SGDLS, CDR2 YYNGEE.

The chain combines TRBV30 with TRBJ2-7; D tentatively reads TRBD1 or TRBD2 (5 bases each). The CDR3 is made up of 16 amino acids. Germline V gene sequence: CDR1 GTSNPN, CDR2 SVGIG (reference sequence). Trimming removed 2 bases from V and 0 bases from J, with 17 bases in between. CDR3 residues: CAWSLSWGIYSYEQYF. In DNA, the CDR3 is TGTGCCTGGAGTTTGTCTTGGGGGATCTACTCCTACGAGCAGTACTTC.

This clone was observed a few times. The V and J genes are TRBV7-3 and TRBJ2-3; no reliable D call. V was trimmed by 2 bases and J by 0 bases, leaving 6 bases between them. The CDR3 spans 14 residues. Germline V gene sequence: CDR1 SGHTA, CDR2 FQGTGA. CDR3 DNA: TGTGCCAGCAGCTTACGTAAAAGCACAGATACGCAGTATTTT. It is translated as CASSLRKSTDTQYF.

CDR3 loop: CASSMPTGSSYNEQFF. CDR3 sequence (DNA): TGTGCCAGTAGTATGCCGACAGGTAGCTCCTACAATGAGCAGTTCTTC. The chain couples TRBV19 to TRBJ2-1, with D perhaps TRBD1 (6 bases). The CDR3 has 16 amino acids. V was cut by 3 bases and J by 0 bases, with 12 bases left in between. Germline V gene sequence: CDR1 LNHDA, CDR2 SQIVND (reference sequence).

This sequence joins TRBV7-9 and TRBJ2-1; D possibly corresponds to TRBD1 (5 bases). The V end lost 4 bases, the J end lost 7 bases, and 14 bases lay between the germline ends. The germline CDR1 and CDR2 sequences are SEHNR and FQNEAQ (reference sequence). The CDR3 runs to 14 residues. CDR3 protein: CASSSGRVGNEQFF. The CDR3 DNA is TGTGCCAGCAGCTCCGGCAGGGTAGGGAATGAGCAGTTCTTC.

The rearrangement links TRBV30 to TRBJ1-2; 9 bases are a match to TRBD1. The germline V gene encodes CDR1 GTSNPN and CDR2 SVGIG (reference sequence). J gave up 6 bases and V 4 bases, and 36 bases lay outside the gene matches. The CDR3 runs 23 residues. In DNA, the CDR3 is TGTGCCTGGATGCCCCATGGGTCCCAATCCTGGACAGGGGTAAACATAGGTGCCGATGGCTACACCTTC. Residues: CAWMPHGSQSWTGVNIGADGYTF.

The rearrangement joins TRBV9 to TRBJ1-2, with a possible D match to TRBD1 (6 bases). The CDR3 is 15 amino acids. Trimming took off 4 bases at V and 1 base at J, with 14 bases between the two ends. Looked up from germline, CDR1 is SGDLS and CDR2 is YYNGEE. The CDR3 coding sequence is TGTGCCAGCAGCCAAGGCGACAGGAATAACTATGGCTACACCTTC. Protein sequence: CASSQGDRNNYGYTF.

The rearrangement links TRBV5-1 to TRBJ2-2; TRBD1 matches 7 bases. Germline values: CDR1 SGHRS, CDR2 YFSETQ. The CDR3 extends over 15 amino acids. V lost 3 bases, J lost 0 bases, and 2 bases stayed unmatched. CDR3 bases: TGCGCCAGCAGCTCTCAGGGGGCGAACACCGGGGAGCTGTTTTTT. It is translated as CASSSQGANTGELFF.

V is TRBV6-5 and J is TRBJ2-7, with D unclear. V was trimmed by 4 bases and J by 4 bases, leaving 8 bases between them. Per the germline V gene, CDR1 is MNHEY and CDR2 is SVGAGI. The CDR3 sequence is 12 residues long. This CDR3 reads CASSFDGYEQYF. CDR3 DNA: TGTGCCAGCAGTTTCGACGGATACGAGCAGTACTTC.

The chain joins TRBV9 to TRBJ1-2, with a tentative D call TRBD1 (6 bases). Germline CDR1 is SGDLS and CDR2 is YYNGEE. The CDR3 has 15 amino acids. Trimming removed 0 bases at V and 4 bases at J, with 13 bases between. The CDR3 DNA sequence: TGTGCCAGCAGCGTAGAGACAGGAGACCTCTATGGCTACACCTTC. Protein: CASSVETGDLYGYTF.

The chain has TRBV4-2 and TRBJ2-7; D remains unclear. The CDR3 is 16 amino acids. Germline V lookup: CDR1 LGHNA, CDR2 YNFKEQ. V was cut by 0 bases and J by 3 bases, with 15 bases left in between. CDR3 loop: CASSQESSFAGYEQYF. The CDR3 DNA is TGTGCCAGCAGCCAAGAATCTTCCTTTGCCGGCTACGAGCAGTACTTC.